Following are 9 T cell receptor beta chains from one sample sequenced in a study of T cells in Graves' hyperthyroidism and ophthalmopathy. Amplification of TCR beta CDR3 regions used RNA as the template. During a first-round RT-PCR of the TCR CDR3, the HTBI primer set was used. TCRdb fed the multiplex PCR reads into MiXCR, producing one record per CDR3 protein. The table has about 130,000 distinct CDR3 sequences, around 21% seen once. Sequenced: blood. These TCRs come from a woman in her forties or fifties with Graves' hyperthyroidism that later progressed to Graves' ophthalmopathy.

This clonotype appeared once. A junction end diverges from the germline sequence, so it may reflect a read error. The chain recombines TRBV9 with TRBJ1-1; D unresolved. Per the germline V gene, CDR1 is SGDLS and CDR2 is YYNGEE. The CDR3 is made up of 14 amino acids. CDR3 sequence reads: CASCVDPEATRAFF. The CDR3, as DNA: TGTGCCAGCTGCGTAGATCCAGAGGCTACGAGAGCTTTCTTT.

This clonotype was seen ten or more times. This chain links TRBV27 with TRBJ2-4, with 8 bases that match TRBD1. Germline-derived CDR1 and CDR2 are MNHEY and SMNVEV (reference sequence). The CDR3 is made up of 17 amino acids. Trimming removed 6 bases from V and 0 bases from J; junction bases left unmatched: 10. DNA for the CDR3: TGTGCCAGCAGCCGAGATTCGACAGGGGTAGCCAAAAACATTCAGTACTTC. This codes for CASSRDSTGVAKNIQYF.

This clonotype occurred many times. The V and J genes are TRBV10-3 and TRBJ1-1; D perhaps matches TRBD1 (5 bases). The length of the CDR3 is 15 residues. V gave up 6 bases and J gave up 3 bases, with 17 bases separating them. Germline-derived CDR1 and CDR2 are ENHRY and SYGVKD. The CDR3 loop is CAIRLGTLEDTEAFF. The CDR3 DNA sequence: TGTGCCATCAGACTAGGGACGCTAGAGGACACTGAAGCTTTCTTT.

Of note for this clonotype: The missing conserved phenylalanine or tryptophan at the end of this CDR3 makes a read error likely. The J gene is TRBJ1-4, the V gene TRBV12-3 or TRBV12-4; D uncertain. Trimming pared 1 base from V and 0 bases from J, leaving 12 bases between. The length of the CDR3 is 17 residues. The chain's CDR3 is CASSLGDTTSTNEKLFS. The CDR3 DNA is TGTGCCAGCAGTTTAGGCGACACCACTTCAACTAATGAAAAACTGTTTTCT.

The rearrangement links TRBV3-1 to TRBJ2-7; D is perhaps TRBD1 or TRBD2 (5 bases each). From germline, CDR1 is LGHDT and CDR2 YNNKEL (reference sequence). V lost 1 base and J lost 2, with 15 bases in between. CDR3 size: 16 residues. CDR3 region: CASSQAGTRGPYEQYF. Written as DNA, the CDR3 is TGTGCCAGCAGCCAAGCCGGGACCCGGGGCCCCTACGAGCAGTACTTC.

This clonotype was seen ten or more times. The chain combines TRBV28 with TRBJ2-7, with 8 nucleotides matching TRBD1. The CDR3 length is 14 residues. V gave up 3 bases and J gave up 4 bases; unmatched junction bases: 5. Germline CDR1 reads MDHEN; CDR2 reads SYDVKM. CDR3 DNA sequence: TGTGCCAGCAGTTTGACAGGGGCGCCATACGAGCAGTACTTC. Translated, it gives CASSLTGAPYEQYF.

The chain links TRBV29-1 to TRBJ2-7; 7 nucleotides agree with TRBD2. In germline, CDR1 is SQVTM, CDR2 ANQGSEA. V shed 6 bases and J 2 bases; nucleotides not matched to a gene: 7. The CDR3 contains 13 residues. The CDR3 DNA reads as TGCAGCGTCCTTGCGCGGGGGACCTACGAGCAGTACTTC. Its protein product is CSVLARGTYEQYF.

V gene TRBV7-3 combines with J gene TRBJ2-5, with D perhaps assigned TRBD1 or TRBD2 (5 bases each). There are 13 residues in the CDR3. Trimming took off 5 bases at V and 4 bases at J, with 11 bases between the two ends. Germline CDR1 and CDR2: SGHTA and FQGTGA. The CDR3 DNA sequence: TGTGCCAGCAGCCGAGGGGTTATAGAGACCCAGTACTTC. Residues: CASSRGVIETQYF. The full variable domain, in which reference TRBV7-3 and TRBJ2-5 provide the parts outside the CDR3, is GAGVSQTPSNKVTEKGKYVELRCDPISGHTALYWYRQSLGQGPEFLIYFQGTGAADDSGLPNDRFFAVRPEGSVSTLKIQRTERGDSAVYLCASSRGVIETQYFGPGTRLLVL.

The chain has TRBV18 and TRBJ2-3; 7 nucleotides agree with TRBD2. V dropped 1 base and J dropped 11; count of bases not matched to a gene: 24. The CDR3 has 19 residues. Germline V CDR1 and CDR2: KGHSH, LQKENI. The CDR3 region is CASSPRGLAGDTTQMKQYF. The DNA for the CDR3 is TGTGCCAGCTCACCACGGGGATTAGCGGGCGATACAACACAGATGAAGCAGTATTTT.